The 15 T cell receptor beta chains presented below share a single source sample, sequenced in a study of blood T cell repertoires in COVID-19. TCRdb keeps only in-frame clones here, not all; method: immunoSEQ multiplex PCR. The sample includes tens of thousands of clones, about 92% of them seen just once. Specimen: peripheral blood. The receptors derive from a man aged 50 or older with COVID-19, enrolled during active disease.

The chain is built from TRBV14 and TRBJ2-5, with TRBD2 matching over 11 bases. Germline V gives CDR1 SGHDN, CDR2 FVKESK. The CDR3 loop spans 16 amino acids. Losses at the gene ends were 3 bases for V and 4 bases for J; bases not matched to a gene: 7. DNA of the CDR3: TGTGCCAGCAGCCAGTCATTTCTAGCGGGAGGAGAGACCCAGTACTTC. Encoded protein: CASSQSFLAGGETQYF. Variable domain in full (rest from reference TRBV14 and TRBJ2-5): EAGVTQFPSHSVIEKGQTVTLRCDPISGHDNLYWYRRVMGKEIKFLLHFVKESKQDESGMPNNRFLAERTGGTYSTLKVQPAELEDSGVYFCASSQSFLAGGETQYFGPGTRLLVL.

The chain has TRBV6-5 and TRBJ1-1; D unclear. CDR1 and CDR2 (germline): MNHEY, SVGAGI. V dropped 0 bases and J dropped 8 bases, with 10 bases sitting between them. The CDR3 loop spans 13 amino acids. CDR3 coding DNA: TGTGCCAGCAGTTACTCCGGCCTGAGGGAAGCTTTCTTT. It encodes CASSYSGLREAFF.

The chain joins TRBV6-1 to TRBJ2-1; maybe TRBD2 (5 bases). V lost 4 bases to trimming and J lost 8 bases, with 21 bases between them. The CDR3 has 16 residues. In germline, CDR1 is MNHNS, CDR2 SASEGT. This CDR3 reads CASSGPLVYKGDEQFF. The CDR3 nucleotides read TGTGCCAGCAGTGGTCCACTAGTTTATAAAGGCGATGAGCAGTTCTTC.

The table lists this clone with a few counts. The V call is TRBV18, the J call TRBJ1-3; D remains unclear. CDR1 is KGHSH, CDR2 LQKENI, per germline. The CDR3 has 15 residues. V was pared by 3 bases and J by 0 bases, with 9 bases between. The CDR3 sequence is CASSPQAISGNTIYF. The CDR3 nucleotides are TGTGCCAGCTCACCTCAGGCCATCTCTGGAAACACCATATATTTT.

This chain connects TRBV19 to TRBJ2-2; D remains ambiguous. CDR3 length: 15 residues. V shed 4 bases and J shed 0 bases, with 9 bases lying between them. Germline CDR1 is LNHDA and CDR2 is SQIVND (reference sequence). The CDR3 DNA follows: TGTGCCAGTAGTACCCAAATCACGAACACCGGGGAGCTGTTTTTT. Translation: CASSTQITNTGELFF.

This clone was found a few times. The chain recombines TRBV4-2 with TRBJ1-5; no reliable D call. Per the germline V gene, CDR1 is LGHNA and CDR2 is YNFKEQ. This CDR3 is 16 amino acids long. V lost 0 bases and J 5 bases, leaving 14 bases between the germline ends. The CDR3: CASSQDVRSVHQPQHF. As DNA, the CDR3 is TGTGCCAGCAGCCAAGATGTCAGGTCGGTACATCAGCCCCAGCATTTT.

The chain carries TRBV19 and TRBJ2-5; TRBD2 matches 11 bases. Trimming cost V 5 bases and J 0 bases; bases outside gene matches: 11. The CDR3 loop spans 18 amino acids. Germline loops: CDR1 LNHDA, CDR2 SQIVND (reference sequence). CDR3 sequence: CASSPGLAGGSDQETQYF. The CDR3 DNA reads TGTGCCAGTAGTCCTGGACTAGCGGGTGGATCGGACCAAGAGACCCAGTACTTC.

V usage is TRBV5-1 and J usage is TRBJ2-5, with 8 positions matching TRBD1. The CDR3 runs to 14 residues. CDR1 is SGHRS and CDR2 is YFSETQ in the germline V gene. V trimming: 2 bases; J trimming: 4 bases; junction bases outside the gene matches: 4. The CDR3 loop reads CASSLGQGLETQYF. The CDR3 region has the DNA TGCGCCAGCAGCTTAGGACAGGGCTTAGAGACCCAGTACTTC.

The chain combines TRBV19 with TRBJ2-1; 7 positions match TRBD1. Germline loops: CDR1 LNHDA, CDR2 SQIVND (reference sequence). The CDR3 totals 17 residues. The V and J ends lost 5 bases and 0 bases, in that order; junction bases with no gene match: 10. CDR3 DNA: TGTGCCAGTAGTGCCGAGACAGGGACCCCCTCCTACAATGAGCAGTTCTTC. The encoded protein is CASSAETGTPSYNEQFF.

This clone has just one count. The chain is built from TRBV18 and TRBJ2-5; the D is unclear. Deletions cut 2 bases from V and 3 bases from J, with 13 bases between. The CDR3 extends over 15 amino acids. CDR1 KGHSH and CDR2 LQKENI come from the germline V gene. Written as DNA, the CDR3 is TGTGCCAGCTCACCAAATACGCGCCGCGAAGAGACCCAGTACTTC. Encoded protein: CASSPNTRREETQYF.

This clone was recorded only once. The J gene is TRBJ2-1, the V gene TRBV6-5, with D perhaps TRBD1 (6 bases). The V and J ends lost 2 bases and 10 bases respectively, with 15 bases between them. Per the germline V gene, CDR1 is MNHEY and CDR2 is SVGAGI. The CDR3 covers 14 residues. CDR3 residues: CASSYNRAAPEQFF. The CDR3 bases are TGTGCCAGCAGTTACAACAGGGCCGCACCCGAGCAGTTCTTC.

The genes are TRBV7-9 and TRBJ1-4; a weak D match, TRBD1 (6 bases). Germline V lookup: CDR1 SEHNR, CDR2 FQNEAQ (reference sequence). V was cut by 5 bases and J by 5 bases, with 15 bases left in between. The CDR3 has 15 residues. In DNA form, the CDR3 reads TGTGCCAGCAGCGGAAGACAGAGGGGGAATGAAAAACTGTTTTTT. Translated, it gives CASSGRQRGNEKLFF.

J is TRBJ2-5 and V is TRBV11-3, with 14 positions matching TRBD2. V shed 5 bases, J shed 2 bases, and the junction held 4 bases outside the gene matches. In germline, CDR1 is SGHNT, CDR2 YENEEA. The CDR3 totals 16 residues. The CDR3 DNA follows: TGTGCCAGCAGCCTCGGACTAGCGGGAGGACAAGAGACCCAGTACTTC. As protein: CASSLGLAGGQETQYF.

The chain uses TRBV24-1 and TRBJ2-3; 12 bases fit TRBD1. The CDR3 has 14 amino acids. J gave up 5 bases and V 7 bases, and 3 bases lay outside the gene matches. Germline loops: CDR1 KGHDR, CDR2 SFDVKD. CDR3 amino acids: CATRGDRGRDTQYF. Written as DNA, the CDR3 is TGTGCCACCAGGGGGGACAGGGGGCGAGATACGCAGTATTTT.

The chain uses TRBV13 and TRBJ2-3; 7 nucleotides align to TRBD2. After removal of 4 bases from V and 1 base from J, the junction contained 11 bases not matched to a gene. From germline, CDR1 is PRHDT and CDR2 FYEKMQ (reference sequence). CDR3 length equals 17 residues. The CDR3 reads CASSSLGRESGTDTQYF. In DNA form, the CDR3 reads TGTGCCAGCAGCTCCCTCGGGCGGGAGTCAGGCACAGATACGCAGTATTTT.